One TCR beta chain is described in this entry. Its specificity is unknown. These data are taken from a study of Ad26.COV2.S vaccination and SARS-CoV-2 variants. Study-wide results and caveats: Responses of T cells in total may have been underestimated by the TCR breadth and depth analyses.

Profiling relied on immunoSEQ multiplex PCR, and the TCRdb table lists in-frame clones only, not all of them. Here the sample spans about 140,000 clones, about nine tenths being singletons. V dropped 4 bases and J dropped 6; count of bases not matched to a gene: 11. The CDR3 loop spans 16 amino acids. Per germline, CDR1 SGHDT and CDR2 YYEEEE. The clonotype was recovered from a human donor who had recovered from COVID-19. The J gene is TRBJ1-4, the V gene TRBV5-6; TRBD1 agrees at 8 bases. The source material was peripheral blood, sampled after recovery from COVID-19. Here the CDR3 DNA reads TGTGCCAGCAGCAGAACGGGACAGGAAGCTTATGAAAAACTGTTTTTT. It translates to CASSRTGQEAYEKLFF.